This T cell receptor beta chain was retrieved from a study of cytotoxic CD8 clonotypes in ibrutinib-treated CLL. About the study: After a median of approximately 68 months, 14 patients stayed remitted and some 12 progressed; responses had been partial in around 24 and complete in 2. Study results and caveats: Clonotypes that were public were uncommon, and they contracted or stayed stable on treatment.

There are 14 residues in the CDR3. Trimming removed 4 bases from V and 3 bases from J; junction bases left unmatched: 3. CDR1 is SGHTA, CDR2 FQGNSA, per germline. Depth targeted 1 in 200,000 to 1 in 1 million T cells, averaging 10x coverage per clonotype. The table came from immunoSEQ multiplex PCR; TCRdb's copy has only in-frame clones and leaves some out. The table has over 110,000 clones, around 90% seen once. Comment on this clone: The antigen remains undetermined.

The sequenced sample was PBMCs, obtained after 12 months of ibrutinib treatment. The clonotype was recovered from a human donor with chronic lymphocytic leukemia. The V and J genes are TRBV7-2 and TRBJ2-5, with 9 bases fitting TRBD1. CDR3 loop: CASSSRDREETQYF. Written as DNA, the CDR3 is TGTGCCAGCAGCTCCCGGGACAGGGAAGAGACCCAGTACTTC.